The 19 T cell receptor beta chains given below trace back to one sample, sequenced in a study of immune evolution from preneoplasia to lung adenocarcinoma. Libraries were prepared by immunoSEQ multiplex PCR; TCRdb keeps only in-frame clonotypes and omits some of them. The top ten hold about 4.4% of the sample, which has around 40,000 clones, approximately 80% seen once. Material: FFPE invasive lung adenocarcinoma tissue. The receptors here all came from a person in their sixties or seventies with lung adenocarcinoma.

The V gene is TRBV5-1, the J gene TRBJ1-1; 7 bases match TRBD1. Germline V gene lookup returns CDR1 SGHRS and CDR2 YFSETQ. There are 15 residues in the CDR3. J lost 6 bases, V lost 4 bases, and 12 bases had no gene match. DNA of the CDR3: TGCGCCAGCAGCAGGGGACAGAACCCTGGGGCTGAAGCTTTCTTT. It codes for CASSRGQNPGAEAFF.

The J gene is TRBJ2-1, the V gene TRBV28; D is undetermined. The V gene's germline CDR1 is MDHEN and CDR2 SYDVKM. CDR3 length: 12 amino acids. The ends were cut back, 5 bases at V and 11 bases at J, with 13 bases in the middle. The CDR3: CASSRGQYKQFF. DNA for the CDR3: TGTGCCAGCAGTCGCGGCCAGTACAAGCAGTTCTTC.

The rearrangement uses TRBV14 and TRBJ2-3; D uncertain. Trimming removed 4 bases at V and 6 bases at J, with 8 bases between. This CDR3 has 12 amino acids. Germline values: CDR1 SGHDN, CDR2 FVKESK. CDR3 sequence: CASSPTRDTQYF. The CDR3 DNA sequence: TGTGCCAGCAGCCCCACGAGGGATACGCAGTATTTT.

This chain connects TRBV5-1 to TRBJ2-7; D not certain. The germline gives CDR1 SGHRS, CDR2 YFSETQ. This CDR3 is built from 13 residues. The V gene lost 0 bases and the J gene lost 1 base, with 5 bases spanning the gap. In nucleotides, the CDR3 is TGCGCCAGCAGCTTGGGCAAATCCTACGAGCAGTACTTC. This encodes CASSLGKSYEQYF.

This clone was counted a few times. The CDR3 protein is CASSQMQGTLRGYTF. The CDR3 region has the DNA TGCGCCAGCAGCCAAATGCAGGGGACATTGAGGGGCTACACCTTC. V gene TRBV4-1 combines with J gene TRBJ1-2, with D perhaps matching TRBD1 (6 bases). Deletions cut 2 bases from V and 8 bases from J, with 18 bases between. The germline gives CDR1 MGHRA, CDR2 YSYEKL. The CDR3 totals 15 residues.

The rearrangement links TRBV6-6 to TRBJ2-7; D perhaps matches TRBD1 (6 bases). This CDR3 has 13 amino acids. V lost 9 bases and J 2 bases, leaving 14 bases between the germline ends. Germline CDR1 and CDR2: MNHNY and SVGAGI (reference sequence). This CDR3 is CASCPGHTYEQYF. Here the CDR3 DNA reads TGTGCCAGTTGCCCGGGACATACCTACGAGCAGTACTTC.

Here the CDR3 reads CAWTLPDRDFYEQYF. DNA for the CDR3: TGTGCCTGGACGCTACCGGACAGGGACTTCTACGAGCAGTACTTC. The chain links TRBV30 to TRBJ2-7; 8 bases are a match to TRBD1. The germline gives CDR1 GTSNPN, CDR2 SVGIG (reference sequence). The CDR3 runs to 15 residues. V gave up 4 bases and J gave up 3 bases; unmatched junction bases: 11.

This clone appeared once. V gene TRBV10-1 combines with J gene TRBJ2-2; 7 bases agree with TRBD2. CDR1 and CDR2 from the germline V gene are WNHNN and SYGVQD (reference sequence). V dropped 5 bases and J dropped 6; count of bases not matched to a gene: 12. This CDR3 comprises 16 residues. For the CDR3, the DNA is TGCGCCAGCAGTAGCCAGAGGTCTAGCGGACCCGGGGAGCTGTTTTTT. This encodes CASSSQRSSGPGELFF.

This chain connects TRBV30 to TRBJ2-7; tentatively, D is TRBD1 (5 bases). Trimming took 2 bases from V and 0 from J, leaving 11 bases between them. This CDR3 spans 14 amino acids. CDR1 GTSNPN and CDR2 SVGIG come from the germline V gene (reference sequence). CDR3 bases: TGTGCCTGGAGTAGTCAGGGAATCTCCTACGAGCAGTACTTC. This codes for CAWSSQGISYEQYF.

Written as DNA, the CDR3 is TGTGCCAGCAGCCCGCGCGGCCGGGGCGCGAACACCGGGGAGCTGTTTTTT. Encoded protein: CASSPRGRGANTGELFF. V usage is TRBV5-5 and J usage is TRBJ2-2; TRBD1 or TRBD2 may be the D gene (5 bases each). V was pared by 4 bases and J by 0 bases, with 16 bases between. The CDR3 has 17 residues. Germline values: CDR1 SGHKS, CDR2 YYEKEE (reference sequence).

The chain is built from TRBV2 and TRBJ2-1, with D uncertain. From germline, CDR1 is SNHLY and CDR2 FYNNEI. The CDR3 totals 14 residues. Trimming shortened V by 6 bases and J by 0 bases, and 9 bases separated the two germline ends. The CDR3 coding sequence is TGTGCCAGCAGGGTCGACACCTCCTACAATGAGCAGTTCTTC. This codes for CASRVDTSYNEQFF.

This clone came up once. This chain connects TRBV29-1 to TRBJ2-2, with 7 bases aligning to TRBD1. This CDR3 comprises 14 residues. V lost 4 bases, J lost 1 base, and 3 bases stayed unmatched. The germline gives CDR1 SQVTM, CDR2 ANQGSEA. CDR3 bases: TGCAGCGTTGGAGGACAGGTGAACACCGGGGAGCTGTTTTTT. Translation gives CSVGGQVNTGELFF.

The chain links TRBV6-5 to TRBJ1-4, with D unresolved. CDR1 MNHEY and CDR2 SVGAGI come from the germline V gene. The V end was cut by 2 bases, the J end by 7 bases, with 14 bases between. The CDR3 is 15 residues long. CDR3 protein: CASSYVPGYSEKLFF. The CDR3 DNA reads TGTGCCAGCAGTTACGTTCCCGGGTATAGTGAAAAACTGTTTTTT.

The chain combines TRBV10-3 with TRBJ1-1; no firm D call. The CDR3 loop spans 13 amino acids. Trimming cost V 3 bases and J 0 bases, with 5 bases left between them. Germline V gives CDR1 ENHRY, CDR2 SYGVKD. In nucleotides, the CDR3 is TGTGCCATCAGTGAACAGATGAACACTGAAGCTTTCTTT. It codes for CAISEQMNTEAFF.

The count of this clone is one. The CDR3 nucleotides are TGTGCCAGCAGTCCCAGGACAGGGATAGGAGAGCAGTACTTC. As protein: CASSPRTGIGEQYF. This rearrangement joins TRBV7-9 to TRBJ2-7; 8 bases match TRBD1. After removal of 6 bases from V and 7 bases from J, the junction contained 11 bases not matched to a gene. Germline lookup yields CDR1 SEHNR and CDR2 FQNEAQ (reference sequence). The CDR3 sequence is 14 residues long.

The chain recombines TRBV19 with TRBJ2-3; D may be TRBD1 or TRBD2 (7 bases each). V was clipped by 3 bases and J by 9 bases, with 31 bases between them. From germline, CDR1 is LNHDA and CDR2 SQIVND (reference sequence). The length of the CDR3 is 19 residues. DNA for the CDR3: TGTGCCAGTAGTATGCGGGGGTCACCTGCGGGACAGCAAACAGGCACGCAGTATTTT. Its protein is CASSMRGSPAGQQTGTQYF.

J is TRBJ2-6 and V is TRBV4-2; D call uncertain. This CDR3 spans 15 amino acids. CDR1 is LGHNA, CDR2 YNFKEQ, per germline. V dropped 4 bases and J dropped 0 bases, with 7 bases sitting between them. Here the CDR3 DNA reads TGTGCCAGCAGCCTGGGAAACTCTGGGGCCAACGTCCTGACTTTC. This codes for CASSLGNSGANVLTF.

Only one count was recorded for this clone. The chain joins TRBV5-4 to TRBJ1-2; D possibly corresponds to TRBD1 (5 bases). The CDR3 length is 11 residues. Trimming stripped 4 bases from V and 13 bases from J, with 14 bases between. Germline values: CDR1 SGHNT, CDR2 YYREEE (reference sequence). CDR3 protein: CASSKGPMSTF. Written as DNA, the CDR3 is TGTGCCAGCAGCAAGGGACCTATGAGCACCTTC.

The chain recombines TRBV29-1 with TRBJ2-7; 7 bases are a match to TRBD1. The CDR3 covers 13 residues. V was pared by 6 bases and J by 3 bases, with 8 bases of the junction left unmatched. The germline CDR1 and CDR2 sequences are SQVTM and ANQGSEA. The CDR3 DNA reads TGCAGCGTGACCGGGACAGCGAACTACGAGCAGTACTTC. Translation gives CSVTGTANYEQYF.